Sequencing of this TCR beta chain was carried out in a study of blood T cell repertoires in COVID-19. Study-wide context: Sites in the United States, Italy and Spain provided acute and convalescent COVID-19 samples. Sources were T cells, B-cell-depleted T cells, or PBMCs; the material itself was cDNA or gDNA.

Authors' analysis steps: The authors estimated nucleated cell counts from reference gene primer amplification. TCRdb's copy holds only in-frame clones and misses some; the assay was immunoSEQ multiplex PCR. The V and J calls and clone size are taken from that table; D and trimming were inferred from the DNA. This sample has about 250,000 clones, with around 89% found just once. V was clipped by 3 bases and J by 2 bases, with 13 bases between them. Germline V gene data show CDR1 as GTSNPN and CDR2 as SVGIG (reference sequence). The CDR3 has 14 residues. This TCR derives from a man aged 30 to 39 with acute or convalescent COVID-19. This chain links TRBV30 with TRBJ1-1; a possible D gene is TRBD1 (5 bases). The source material was peripheral blood. CDR3 sequence: CAWRARQLNTEAFF. CDR3 sequence (DNA): TGTGCCTGGAGGGCTAGACAGCTCAACACTGAAGCTTTCTTT.